This record covers a single T cell receptor (beta chain). These data belong to a study of blood T cell repertoires in COVID-19. Looking at the study overall: The cDNA or gDNA used as material had been derived from T cells, B-cell-depleted T cells, or PBMCs.

Authors' processing steps: The authors estimated nucleated cell counts from reference gene primer amplification. Generated by immunoSEQ multiplex PCR, the TCRdb table keeps only in-frame clones and is missing some. V, J and clone size were drawn from that table, and D and trimming were deduced from the DNA. The table includes 89,000 or so clones, around 85% detected once. In germline, CDR1 is LGHNA, CDR2 YSLEER. The CDR3 is 16 residues long. Trimming removed 0 bases from V and 2 bases from J, with 11 bases in between. The receptor was derived from a human donor in a cohort sampled during active COVID-19. The rearrangement uses TRBV4-3 and TRBJ2-1; tentatively, D is TRBD2 (5 bases). The sample was peripheral blood. The CDR3 sequence is CASSQDPGLAYNEQFF. CDR3 sequence (DNA): TGCGCCAGCAGCCAAGATCCGGGGTTGGCCTACAATGAGCAGTTCTTC.